The 29 T cell receptor beta chains reported below all come from one sample, sequenced in a study of T cell repertoires in cytomegalovirus infection. These TCRs' antigens remain unknown. TCRdb reprocessed the reads via MiXCR and lists one record per CDR3 protein. The sample shows around 900,000 distinct CDR3 sequences, 25% to 40% of them seen only once. The material sequenced was cultured CD8+ T cells from PBMCs, taken from culture after CMV antigen stimulation. Receptors were obtained from a human donor in good health (CMV status not recorded). Some clones in this sample may be carry-over from other donors' samples.

V is TRBV6-4 and J is TRBJ1-2; no clear D gene. Germline lookup yields CDR1 MRHNA and CDR2 SNTAGT. V shed 7 bases and J shed 4 bases, with 16 bases lying between them. The CDR3 consists of 14 residues. Written as DNA, the CDR3 is TGTGCCAGCACGGTTCGGGCTAACAGCTATGGCTACACCTTC. This encodes CASTVRANSYGYTF.

J is TRBJ2-3 and V is TRBV12-3 or TRBV12-4; 10 bases are a match to TRBD2. This CDR3 contains 15 residues. V was pared by 6 bases and J by 5 bases, with 8 bases of the junction left unmatched. CDR3 sequence: CASRQSGGAGDTQYF. The CDR3 DNA reads as TGTGCCAGCAGACAAAGCGGGGGGGCCGGAGATACGCAGTATTTT.

In this sample, this clonotype turned up a few times. This chain connects TRBV5-6 to TRBJ2-5; no definite D call. Germline loops: CDR1 SGHDT, CDR2 YYEEEE. V was cut by 0 bases and J by 6 bases, with 6 bases left in between. The CDR3 runs to 12 residues. The CDR3 region is CASSLAKQTQYF. The CDR3 DNA is TGTGCCAGCAGCTTGGCCAAACAGACCCAGTACTTC.

The chain links TRBV7-9 to TRBJ2-5; D is perhaps TRBD1 or TRBD2 (5 bases each). Germline V gene data show CDR1 as SEHNR and CDR2 as FQNEAQ (reference sequence). The length of the CDR3 is 15 residues. Trimming left V 2 bases short and J 5 bases short, with 15 bases between. The chain's CDR3 is CASSLPGTATETQYF. DNA of the CDR3: TGTGCCAGCAGCTTACCCGGGACCGCGACGGAGACCCAGTACTTC.

The chain is built from TRBV7-6 and TRBJ2-5, with D unresolved. The CDR3 has 15 residues. V was clipped by 1 base and J by 2 bases, with 11 bases between them. In germline, CDR1 is SGHVS, CDR2 FNYEAQ. CDR3 DNA: TGTGCCAGCAGCTTAGAGCAGGCCAAGCAAGAGACCCAGTACTTC. Its protein is CASSLEQAKQETQYF.

The J gene is TRBJ2-1, the V gene TRBV29-1, with D tentatively TRBD1 or TRBD2 (5 bases each). Germline V CDR1 and CDR2: SQVTM, ANQGSEA. This CDR3 spans 13 amino acids. V was clipped by 4 bases and J by 7 bases, with 14 bases between them. This CDR3 is CSVGPGTRNEQFF. For the CDR3, the DNA is TGCAGCGTTGGGCCTGGGACGCGAAATGAGCAGTTCTTC.

There are a few counts of this clonotype. The chain combines TRBV6-5 with TRBJ2-3, with TRBD1 identical over 7 bases. Per germline, CDR1 MNHEY and CDR2 SVGAGI. The CDR3 is 16 residues long. The V and J ends lost 0 bases and 1 base, in that order; junction bases with no gene match: 4. CDR3 DNA sequence: TGTGCCAGCAGTTACTCGAGGCAGGGGGGCACAGATACGCAGTATTTT. Amino acids: CASSYSRQGGTDTQYF.

This clonotype was seen many times. The genes are TRBV7-2 and TRBJ2-7; D could derive from TRBD1 or TRBD2 (5 bases each). Germline V lookup: CDR1 SGHTA, CDR2 FQGNSA. Trimming left V 0 bases short and J 4 bases short, with 19 bases between. The CDR3 covers 17 residues. The CDR3 region is CASSLAGGNVGLYEQYV. CDR3 nucleotide sequence: TGTGCCAGCAGCTTAGCTGGGGGAAACGTCGGCCTGTACGAGCAGTACGTC.

V is TRBV4-3 and J is TRBJ1-2; possibly TRBD1 for D (6 bases). CDR3 size: 15 residues. Trimming left V 2 bases short and J 3 bases short, with 13 bases between. Germline lookup yields CDR1 LGHNA and CDR2 YSLEER. As DNA, the CDR3 is TGCGCCAGCAGCCAAATCAGGGGAGTGGACTATGGCTACACCTTC. Protein sequence: CASSQIRGVDYGYTF.

V and J are TRBV2 and TRBJ2-3, with TRBD2 matching 8 bases. Germline values: CDR1 SNHLY, CDR2 FYNNEI. The CDR3 extends over 12 amino acids. After removal of 9 bases from V and 4 bases from J, the junction contained 3 bases not matched to a gene. CDR3: CASFGRADTQYF. DNA of the CDR3: TGTGCCAGTTTCGGGAGGGCAGATACGCAGTATTTT.

The genes are TRBV3-1 and TRBJ2-7; 8 nucleotides align to TRBD1. CDR1 and CDR2 from the germline V gene are LGHDT and YNNKEL (reference sequence). With V trimmed by 5 bases and J by 6 bases, 9 bases remained unmatched. This CDR3 is built from 14 residues. This CDR3 reads CASSSGTGPREQYF. Here the CDR3 DNA reads TGTGCCAGCAGCTCCGGGACAGGTCCTCGCGAGCAGTACTTC.

This CDR3 reads CAIKRTGDTYNEQFF. The DNA of the CDR3 is TGTGCCATCAAAAGGACAGGGGACACCTACAATGAGCAGTTCTTC. The chain employs TRBV10-3 and TRBJ2-1; 9 bases match TRBD1. The CDR3 runs to 15 residues. CDR1 is ENHRY and CDR2 is SYGVKD in the germline V gene. Trimming removed 7 bases from V and 2 bases from J; junction bases left unmatched: 6.

This chain links TRBV20-1 with TRBJ2-1; 9 bases are shared with TRBD2. This CDR3 is built from 14 residues. With 3 bases clipped from V and 4 bases from J, the junction kept 4 bases outside the gene matches. Germline V gene lookup returns CDR1 DFQATT and CDR2 SNEGSKA (reference sequence). CDR3 nucleotide sequence: TGCAGTGCTAGCCTAGCGGGGCTTTACAATGAGCAGTTCTTC. Amino acid sequence: CSASLAGLYNEQFF.

This clonotype was picked up many times. The V gene is TRBV6-5, the J gene TRBJ2-1, with D hard to call. The CDR3 runs 12 residues. The germline CDR1 and CDR2 sequences are MNHEY and SVGAGI. V lost 6 bases, J lost 1 base, and 4 bases lay in between. CDR3 amino acids: CASRPSYNEQFF. CDR3 DNA: TGTGCCAGCAGACCTTCCTACAATGAGCAGTTCTTC.

This clonotype has a count of ten or more. This chain links TRBV12-3 or TRBV12-4 with TRBJ2-5; no definite D call. Trimming pared 1 base from V and 7 bases from J, leaving 7 bases between. CDR3 length equals 12 residues. This CDR3 reads CASSLEVRTQYF. The CDR3, as DNA: TGTGCCAGCAGTTTAGAGGTCCGGACCCAGTACTTC.

This clonotype has ten or more counts. This sequence joins TRBV7-2 and TRBJ2-1, with 8 bases that match TRBD1. The V gene end was trimmed by 2 bases and the J gene end by 8 bases; junction bases not matched to a gene: 5. The CDR3 consists of 14 residues. Germline assignment: CDR1 SGHTA and CDR2 FQGNSA. The CDR3 loop reads CASSLPGQGHEQFF. The DNA of the CDR3 is TGTGCCAGCAGCTTACCCGGACAGGGCCATGAGCAGTTCTTC.

This clonotype was seen only a few times. The V call is TRBV24-1, the J call TRBJ2-2, with 7 bases matching TRBD1. From germline, CDR1 is KGHDR and CDR2 SFDVKD. V shed 4 bases and J 5 bases; nucleotides not matched to a gene: 6. This CDR3 is 15 amino acids long. This CDR3 is CATSDRDSLTGELFF. The CDR3 DNA sequence: TGTGCCACCAGTGACAGGGACAGCCTAACCGGGGAGCTGTTTTTT.

This clonotype appeared a few times. The chain links TRBV6-6 to TRBJ2-3; maybe TRBD2 (6 bases). This CDR3 has 16 amino acids. Germline CDR1 MNHNY, CDR2 SVGAGI (reference sequence). Trimming took 11 bases from V and 3 from J, leaving 24 bases between them. This CDR3 is CAVAPSGRRGTDTQYF. CDR3 DNA: TGTGCCGTGGCTCCCTCCGGGCGACGGGGGACAGATACGCAGTATTTT.

This chain uses TRBV27 with TRBJ1-2, with TRBD1 as a possible D gene (5 bases). V was pared by 0 bases and J by 8 bases, with 13 bases between. Germline-derived CDR1 and CDR2 are MNHEY and SMNVEV (reference sequence). The CDR3 is 14 residues long. CDR3 DNA: TGTGCCAGCAGTTTATCGCGGTCAGGGAGGGGCTACACCTTC. Residues: CASSLSRSGRGYTF.

This clonotype came up a few times. The CDR3 loop is CAIQGPDGELFF. The DNA of the CDR3 is TGTGCCATACAAGGACCTGACGGGGAGCTGTTTTTT. V usage is TRBV24-1 and J usage is TRBJ2-2; D not certain. Germline lookup yields CDR1 KGHDR and CDR2 SFDVKD. V lost 11 bases to trimming and J lost 7 bases, with 13 bases between them. CDR3 length: 12 residues.

This clonotype was found a few times. The rearrangement links TRBV28 to TRBJ2-1; 8 bases are a match to TRBD2. Germline V CDR1 and CDR2: MDHEN, SYDVKM. V shed 3 bases, J shed 0 bases, and the junction held 7 bases outside the gene matches. The CDR3 contains 17 residues. CDR3 DNA sequence: TGTGCCAGCAGTTTTAGGCCCGGGACTAGCTCCTACAATGAGCAGTTCTTC. As protein: CASSFRPGTSSYNEQFF. The full variable domain, rest sourced from reference TRBV28 and TRBJ2-1, is DVKVTQSSRYLVKRTGEKVFLECVQDMDHENMFWYRQDPGLGLRLIYFSYDVKMKEKGDIPEGYSVSREKKERFSLILESASTNQTSMYLCASSFRPGTSSYNEQFFGPGTRLTVL.

A few counts support this clonotype. The chain links TRBV12-3 or TRBV12-4 to TRBJ1-1; no definite D call. V lost 1 base, J lost 10 bases, and 10 bases lay in between. This CDR3 has 12 amino acids. In DNA form, the CDR3 reads TGTGCCAGCAGTTTAGGCCGCAGTGGAGCTTTCTTT. Protein sequence: CASSLGRSGAFF.

This clonotype has a count of ten or more. This chain uses TRBV7-8 with TRBJ2-2; D tentatively reads TRBD1 or TRBD2 (6 bases each). With 4 bases removed from V and 3 bases from J, the gap between germline ends came to 12 bases. The length of the CDR3 is 15 residues. Germline-derived CDR1 and CDR2 are SGHVS and FQNEAQ. CDR3 nucleotides: TGTGCCAGCAGCTCGGAGGGGGGTCACACCGGGGAGCTGTTTTTT. Translating gives CASSSEGGHTGELFF.

The chain carries TRBV27 and TRBJ1-1; possible D gene TRBD1, 5 bases. The CDR3 sequence is 14 residues long. CDR1 and CDR2 from the germline V gene are MNHEY and SMNVEV (reference sequence). V dropped 3 bases and J dropped 6 bases, with 14 bases sitting between them. The CDR3 sequence is CASSFGGEHPEAFF. For the CDR3, the DNA is TGTGCCAGCAGTTTTGGAGGGGAGCACCCTGAAGCTTTCTTT.

The chain is built from TRBV7-9 and TRBJ2-7; TRBD2 might be the D (5 bases). Trimming took off 4 bases at V and 7 bases at J, with 26 bases between the two ends. In germline, CDR1 is SEHNR, CDR2 FQNEAQ (reference sequence). CDR3 size: 17 residues. This CDR3 is CASSSKFSGSRTLEQYF. The CDR3 coding sequence is TGTGCCAGCAGCTCGAAGTTCAGTGGTTCCAGGACTCTGGAGCAGTACTTC.

At least ten counts were recorded for this clonotype. The chain uses TRBV4-1 and TRBJ1-5; tentative D call: TRBD1 (6 bases). V was trimmed by 0 bases and J by 5 bases, leaving 11 bases between them. The CDR3 is made up of 15 amino acids. Germline V gene sequence: CDR1 MGHRA, CDR2 YSYEKL. CDR3 nucleotide sequence: TGCGCCAGCAGCCAAGAGGGGAAGGGGGATCAGCCCCAGCATTTT. Protein product: CASSQEGKGDQPQHF.

The chain combines TRBV24-1 with TRBJ2-5, with a weak D call TRBD1 (5 bases). Germline CDR1 is KGHDR and CDR2 is SFDVKD. The CDR3 contains 14 residues. The germline V and J ends were trimmed by 0 bases and 5 bases, with 9 bases remaining between them. For the CDR3, the DNA is TGTGCCACCAGTGATTTGCAAGGGGTTGAGACCCAGTACTTC. Translation gives CATSDLQGVETQYF.

This clonotype has just a few counts. The chain links TRBV7-9 to TRBJ1-2; D remains unclear. The CDR3 is made up of 13 amino acids. Trimming removed 3 bases from V and 4 bases from J, with 9 bases in between. Germline-derived CDR1 and CDR2 are SEHNR and FQNEAQ (reference sequence). DNA for the CDR3: TGTGCCAGCAGCTTTCAGCGAGGCTATGGCTACACCTTC. Its protein is CASSFQRGYGYTF.

The V gene is TRBV12-5, the J gene TRBJ2-2; 11 nucleotides align to TRBD2. Losses at the gene ends were 2 bases for V and 7 bases for J; bases not matched to a gene: 6. The CDR3 spans 16 residues. Germline V lookup: CDR1 LGHNT, CDR2 FRNRAP. The CDR3 here is CASGLTSGGYDGELFF. Here the CDR3 DNA reads TGTGCTAGTGGTTTGACTAGCGGGGGTTATGACGGGGAGCTGTTTTTT. Together with reference TRBV12-5 and TRBJ2-2, the CDR3 gives the full variable domain: DARVTQTPRHKVTEMGQEVTMRCQPILGHNTVFWYRQTMMQGLELLAYFRNRAPLDDSGMPKDRFSAEMPDATLATLKIQPSEPRDSAVYFCASGLTSGGYDGELFFGEGSRLTVL.